The sequence of this TCR beta chain was determined in a study of human T cells and chemical hapten exposure. Across the whole study: The study traced per-sample TCR yield variation mainly to small differences in pooled library volumes.

The length of the CDR3 is 17 residues. V lost 5 bases to trimming and J lost 9 bases; unmatched junction nucleotides: 15. Germline assignment: CDR1 MDHEN and CDR2 SYDVKM. Study-wide results and limits: Sensitizing to DPC left TCRs with a frequency above 1 in 1000 unaltered.

Comments on this clonotype: Antigen unknown.

Library construction involved attaching unique molecular identifiers to individual cDNA molecules, which allowed quantitative, reproducible TCR counting. A single record per CDR3 protein comes from TCRdb applying MiXCR to the RACE reads. Found here are about 260,000 distinct CDR3 sequences, about 9% of them singletons; the top ten hold 2.3%. Sample time point: pre-sensitization, week 0. Treatment noted: therapeutic diphenylcyclopropenone sensitization with weekly scalp DPC. This TCR was recovered from a woman between 40 and 50 years old with alopecia areata. Some clones in this sample may be carry-over from other donors' samples. The sequences come from whole blood, collected in connection with sensitization to the hapten diphenylcyclopropenone (DPC). This sequence joins TRBV28 and TRBJ2-1; the match to TRBD2 covers 11 bases. CDR3 DNA sequence: TGTGCCAGCAGTCCGCCCCCACACGGGACTAGCGGAAGTGAGCAGTTCTTC. As protein: CASSPPPHGTSGSEQFF.